This TCR beta chain was sequenced in a study of cytotoxic CD8 clonotypes in ibrutinib-treated CLL. For the study at large: IGHV unmutated 17 to 18; relapsed/refractory about a dozen; treatment-naive about 15.

The CDR3 length is 13 residues. The V gene lost 0 bases and the J gene lost 8 bases, with 7 bases spanning the gap. The germline V gene encodes CDR1 SGHVS and CDR2 FNYEAQ. For this clone: The antigen is unknown.

Produced via immunoSEQ multiplex PCR; TCRdb's table is partial and in-frame only. The sample carries 35,000 to 40,000 clones, 45% to 50% recorded once. Study-wide results and limits: A rise in clonality was seen at ibrutinib response, and a fall back toward baseline was seen at progression. Public clonotypes, found uncommonly, either contracted or stayed stable on treatment.

The J gene is TRBJ1-4, the V gene TRBV7-6; D is unresolved. The TCR originated in a human donor with chronic lymphocytic leukemia. This specimen was PBMCs, taken before ibrutinib treatment. CDR3 residues: CASSLALGEKLFF. The DNA for the CDR3 is TGTGCCAGCAGCTTAGCGCTCGGGGAAAAACTGTTTTTT.